Listed below are T cell receptor beta chains from one sample, sequenced in a study of metastatic and nonmetastatic thyroid tumors. TCRdb reanalyzed the PCR reads with MiXCR. This sample yields some 10,000 clones, of which 9.5% to 13% are seen a single time; around 8% belongs to the top ten. Sequences were obtained from tumor tissue. The receptors here all came from a female donor with papillary thyroid cancer or a benign thyroid nodule (not recorded which). Some clones in this sample may be carry-over from other donors' samples. Each CDR3 is given with its conserved first and last residue. The order of the fields is clone size, D gene, J gene, V gene, CDR3 protein, CDR3 DNA. The D gene is left open where the match is weak. Clone size appears in some rows only: once, few, many, or a class for an expanded clone.

clone size: medium-sized; D gene: .; J gene: TRBJ1-5; V gene: TRBV6-1; CDR3 protein: CASSPQQGRNQPQHF; CDR3 DNA: TGTGCCAGCAGCCCGCAACAGGGTAGGAATCAGCCCCAGCATTTT
clone size: once; D gene: .; J gene: TRBJ2-6; V gene: TRBV4-2; CDR3 protein: CASSQDPSGANVLTF; CDR3 DNA: TGTGCCAGCAGCCAAGATCCCTCTGGGGCCAACGTCCTGACTTTC
clone size: many; D gene: TRBD2; J gene: TRBJ2-3; V gene: TRBV2; CDR3 protein: CASSERAGGVLATDTQYF; CDR3 DNA: TGTGCCAGCAGTGAACGGGCGGGAGGGGTTCTAGCCACAGATACGCAGTATTTT
clone size: many; D gene: TRBD2; J gene: TRBJ2-2; V gene: TRBV6-1; CDR3 protein: CASNRAGLSGFTGELFF; CDR3 DNA: TGTGCCAGCAATAGAGCAGGTCTTAGCGGGTTCACCGGGGAGCTGTTTTTT
clone size: many; D gene: .; J gene: TRBJ1-1; V gene: TRBV5-8; CDR3 protein: CASSLAVEAFF; CDR3 DNA: TGTGCCAGCAGCTTGGCGGTCGAAGCTTTCTTT
clone size: many; D gene: .; J gene: TRBJ1-3; V gene: TRBV13; CDR3 protein: CASSVRMGNTIYF; CDR3 DNA: TGTGCCAGCAGCGTGCGGATGGGAAACACCATATATTTT
clone size: many; D gene: .; J gene: TRBJ1-3; V gene: TRBV5-1; CDR3 protein: CASSLSGEPGNTIYF; CDR3 DNA: TGCGCCAGCAGCTTGTCGGGCGAACCTGGAAACACCATATATTTT
clone size: many; D gene: .; J gene: TRBJ1-1; V gene: TRBV20-1; CDR3 protein: CSALGRVNTEAFF; CDR3 DNA: TGCAGTGCTCTAGGGAGAGTGAACACTGAAGCTTTCTTT
clone size: few; D gene: TRBD2; J gene: TRBJ2-5; V gene: TRBV6-1; CDR3 protein: CASSGTSGGAETQYF; CDR3 DNA: TGTGCCAGCAGTGGGACTAGCGGGGGGGCAGAGACCCAGTACTTC
clone size: medium-sized; D gene: .; J gene: TRBJ1-2; V gene: TRBV6-1; CDR3 protein: CASSEDWWNYGYTF; CDR3 DNA: TGTGCCAGCAGTGAAGACTGGTGGAACTATGGCTACACCTTC
clone size: many; D gene: TRBD1; J gene: TRBJ2-4; V gene: TRBV4-1; CDR3 protein: CASSQPGGFKNIQYF; CDR3 DNA: TGCGCCAGCAGCCAACCAGGGGGCTTCAAAAACATTCAGTACTTC
clone size: medium-sized; D gene: .; J gene: TRBJ1-2; V gene: TRBV19; CDR3 protein: CASSINGPRRVGYTF; CDR3 DNA: TGTGCCAGTAGTATTAACGGACCGAGACGCGTGGGCTACACCTTC
clone size: many; D gene: .; J gene: TRBJ2-5; V gene: TRBV20-1; CDR3 protein: CSASQGTHQETQYF; CDR3 DNA: TGCAGTGCTAGTCAAGGGACACACCAAGAGACCCAGTACTTC
clone size: medium-sized; D gene: .; J gene: TRBJ1-2; V gene: TRBV2; CDR3 protein: CASTRGGARAGYTF; CDR3 DNA: TGTGCCAGCACAAGAGGGGGGGCGCGTGCTGGCTACACCTTC
clone size: medium-sized; D gene: TRBD1; J gene: TRBJ2-7; V gene: TRBV7-6; CDR3 protein: CASSLAGQGPYEQYF; CDR3 DNA: TGTGCCAGCAGCTTAGCGGGACAGGGACCTTACGAGCAGTACTTC
clone size: many; D gene: .; J gene: TRBJ2-6; V gene: TRBV19; CDR3 protein: CASSRSSSGANVLTF; CDR3 DNA: TGTGCCAGTAGTAGGTCCAGCTCTGGGGCCAACGTCCTGACTTTC
clone size: .; D gene: .; J gene: TRBJ1-3; V gene: TRBV28; CDR3 protein: CASSHPADTIYF; CDR3 DNA: TGTGCCAGCAGTCACCCGGCGGACACCATATATTTT
clone size: many; D gene: .; J gene: TRBJ2-5; V gene: TRBV19; CDR3 protein: CASNAGGGETQYF; CDR3 DNA: TGTGCCAGTAACGCAGGGGGAGGAGAGACCCAGTACTTC
clone size: medium-sized; D gene: .; J gene: TRBJ1-3; V gene: TRBV12-3/TRBV12-4; CDR3 protein: CASSLFFAGGSSGNTIYF; CDR3 DNA: TGTGCCAGCAGTCTTTTTTTTGCGGGCGGGAGCTCTGGAAACACCATATATTTT
clone size: medium-sized; D gene: TRBD1; J gene: TRBJ1-1; V gene: TRBV27; CDR3 protein: CASRLGYRGNTEAFF; CDR3 DNA: TGTGCCAGCAGGTTAGGGTACAGGGGGAACACTGAAGCTTTCTTT
clone size: many; D gene: .; J gene: TRBJ1-2; V gene: TRBV5-6; CDR3 protein: CASSFVGANGYTF; CDR3 DNA: TGTGCCAGCAGCTTTGTGGGGGCCAATGGCTACACCTTC
clone size: many; D gene: .; J gene: TRBJ2-1; V gene: TRBV11-1; CDR3 protein: CASSQAQGLGIAFGSYNEQFF; CDR3 DNA: TGTGCCAGCAGCCAAGCACAGGGTTTAGGGATTGCTTTCGGCTCCTACAATGAGCAGTTCTTC
clone size: medium-sized; D gene: .; J gene: TRBJ2-1; V gene: TRBV27; CDR3 protein: CASRSAPEGNNEQFF; CDR3 DNA: TGTGCCAGCAGATCCGCGCCAGAGGGGAACAATGAGCAGTTCTTC
clone size: many; D gene: .; J gene: TRBJ2-4; V gene: TRBV7-8; CDR3 protein: CASSLVWGTKNIQYF; CDR3 DNA: TGTGCCAGCAGCTTAGTGTGGGGGACCAAAAACATTCAGTACTTC
clone size: few; D gene: .; J gene: TRBJ1-1; V gene: TRBV6-1; CDR3 protein: CASSVDGTNTEAFF; CDR3 DNA: TGTGCCAGCAGTGTGGACGGAACGAACACTGAAGCTTTCTTT
clone size: medium-sized; D gene: TRBD1; J gene: TRBJ1-4; V gene: TRBV28; CDR3 protein: CASREEGTANEKLFF; CDR3 DNA: TGTGCCAGCCGGGAGGAGGGGACAGCTAATGAAAAACTGTTTTTT
clone size: medium-sized; D gene: .; J gene: TRBJ2-7; V gene: TRBV28; CDR3 protein: CASSLGNYEQYF; CDR3 DNA: TGTGCCAGCAGTTTAGGAAACTACGAGCAGTACTTC
clone size: .; D gene: TRBD2; J gene: TRBJ2-5; V gene: TRBV15; CDR3 protein: CATSPPVGRGETQYF; CDR3 DNA: TGTGCCACCAGCCCGCCAGTGGGGCGGGGGGAGACCCAGTACTTC
clone size: many; D gene: TRBD2; J gene: TRBJ2-1; V gene: TRBV20-1; CDR3 protein: CSARASSAPSSGRIYEQFF; CDR3 DNA: TGCAGTGCTAGGGCCAGCAGCGCCCCCTCTAGCGGGAGAATATATGAGCAGTTCTTC
clone size: many; D gene: .; J gene: TRBJ1-5; V gene: TRBV9; CDR3 protein: CASSAGLSNQPQHF; CDR3 DNA: TGTGCCAGCAGCGCGGGGCTTAGCAATCAGCCCCAGCATTTT
clone size: .; D gene: .; J gene: TRBJ2-1; V gene: TRBV7-2; CDR3 protein: CASSLAPSRSYNEQFF; CDR3 DNA: TGTGCCAGCAGCTTAGCCCCTAGCCGGTCCTACAATGAGCAGTTCTTC
clone size: .; D gene: .; J gene: TRBJ1-5; V gene: TRBV28; CDR3 protein: CASSFVQWGAGGQPQHF; CDR3 DNA: TGTGCCAGCAGTTTTGTTCAGTGGGGCGCTGGAGGTCAGCCCCAGCATTTT
clone size: medium-sized; D gene: .; J gene: TRBJ1-5; V gene: TRBV6-1; CDR3 protein: CASSEGGGPYSNQPQHF; CDR3 DNA: TGTGCCAGCAGTGAAGGAGGCGGCCCATATAGCAATCAGCCCCAGCATTTT
clone size: many; D gene: .; J gene: TRBJ1-3; V gene: TRBV4-1; CDR3 protein: CASSQLTGRDSGNTIYF; CDR3 DNA: TGCGCCAGCAGCCAGCTTACGGGACGGGACTCTGGAAACACCATATATTTT
clone size: many; D gene: .; J gene: TRBJ1-3; V gene: TRBV7-2; CDR3 protein: CASSLGQSGNTIYF; CDR3 DNA: TGTGCCAGCAGCTTGGGACAATCTGGAAACACCATATATTTT
clone size: many; D gene: .; J gene: TRBJ2-1; V gene: TRBV4-1; CDR3 protein: CASSQEVGGEQFF; CDR3 DNA: TGCGCCAGCAGCCAAGAAGTCGGTGGTGAGCAGTTCTTC
clone size: many; D gene: .; J gene: TRBJ1-1; V gene: TRBV20-1; CDR3 protein: CSATKGTMNTEAFF; CDR3 DNA: TGCAGTGCAACGAAGGGCACAATGAACACTGAAGCTTTCTTT
clone size: medium-sized; D gene: TRBD1; J gene: TRBJ1-2; V gene: TRBV28; CDR3 protein: CASRTGYSGYTF; CDR3 DNA: TGTGCCAGCAGGACAGGGTATAGCGGCTACACCTTC
clone size: many; D gene: .; J gene: TRBJ1-1; V gene: TRBV20-1; CDR3 protein: CSARERDTEAFF; CDR3 DNA: TGCAGTGCTAGAGAACGGGACACTGAAGCTTTCTTT
clone size: many; D gene: .; J gene: TRBJ1-3; V gene: TRBV15; CDR3 protein: CATSRDGDSGSSGNTIYF; CDR3 DNA: TGTGCCACCAGCAGAGACGGCGACTCGGGAAGCTCTGGAAACACCATATATTTT
clone size: many; D gene: TRBD2; J gene: TRBJ2-3; V gene: TRBV13; CDR3 protein: CASSLALTSGFDTQYF; CDR3 DNA: TGTGCCAGCAGCTTAGCTCTGACTAGCGGTTTCGATACGCAGTATTTT
clone size: medium-sized; D gene: .; J gene: TRBJ1-6; V gene: TRBV10-3; CDR3 protein: CAISESPPGYSPLHF; CDR3 DNA: TGTGCCATCAGTGAATCCCCCCCGGGTTATTCACCCCTCCACTTT
clone size: few; D gene: TRBD1; J gene: TRBJ2-1; V gene: TRBV2; CDR3 protein: CASRGQGHYNEQFF; CDR3 DNA: TGTGCCAGCAGAGGACAGGGACACTACAATGAGCAGTTCTTC
clone size: .; D gene: .; J gene: TRBJ2-3; V gene: TRBV20-1; CDR3 protein: CSGTLGASTDTQYF; CDR3 DNA: TGCAGTGGTACTCTCGGGGCTAGCACAGATACGCAGTATTTT
clone size: many; D gene: .; J gene: TRBJ1-2; V gene: TRBV9; CDR3 protein: CASSVEGFDGYTF; CDR3 DNA: TGTGCCAGCAGCGTCGAGGGATTCGACGGCTACACCTTC
clone size: many; D gene: .; J gene: TRBJ2-4; V gene: TRBV28; CDR3 protein: CASSLFRETKNIQYF; CDR3 DNA: TGTGCCAGCAGTTTATTCAGGGAAACCAAAAACATTCAGTACTTC
clone size: medium-sized; D gene: TRBD1; J gene: TRBJ2-7; V gene: TRBV2; CDR3 protein: CASNWGQGHYEQYF; CDR3 DNA: TGTGCCAGCAACTGGGGACAGGGGCATTACGAGCAGTACTTC
clone size: .; D gene: .; J gene: TRBJ1-2; V gene: TRBV5-6; CDR3 protein: CASSPYYRTNYGYTF; CDR3 DNA: TGTGCCAGCAGCCCCTACTACAGAACTAACTATGGCTACACCTTC
clone size: many; D gene: .; J gene: TRBJ2-1; V gene: TRBV20-1; CDR3 protein: CSARVSGKQFF; CDR3 DNA: TGCAGTGCTAGAGTCAGCGGAAAGCAGTTCTTC
clone size: medium-sized; D gene: TRBD2; J gene: TRBJ2-1; V gene: TRBV28; CDR3 protein: CASSLWGGRISYNEQFF; CDR3 DNA: TGTGCCAGCAGTTTATGGGGCGGGAGGATCTCCTACAATGAGCAGTTCTTC
clone size: many; D gene: .; J gene: TRBJ1-5; V gene: TRBV20-1; CDR3 protein: CSARWENNQPQHF; CDR3 DNA: TGCAGTGCTAGATGGGAGAACAATCAGCCCCAGCATTTT